This T cell receptor (beta chain) was sequenced during a study of cytomegalovirus exposure and HLA in healthy donors. Sequencing was performed with immunoSEQ multiplex PCR; in TCRdb, only in-frame clones are kept and a portion is missing. The sample contains 250,000 to 400,000 clones, 70% to 90% of which appear only once. This clone was found once. The CDR3 consists of 15 residues. The germline CDR1 and CDR2 sequences are SGHVS and FNYEAQ. Trimming took 5 bases from V and 7 from J; bases not matched to a gene: 7. Sequences were obtained from PBMCs. The sequence derives from a man aged 30 to 45 in good health and CMV-seronegative. This chain joins TRBV7-6 and TRBJ2-1, with 11 bases lining up with TRBD2. CDR3 residues: CASSPLAGGRNEQFF. The CDR3 DNA follows: TGTGCCAGCAGCCCCTTAGCGGGGGGGCGGAATGAGCAGTTCTTC. Full variable domain (missing parts from reference TRBV7-6 and TRBJ2-1): GAGVSQSPRYKVTKRGQDVALRCDPISGHVSLYWYRQALGQGPEFLTYFNYEAQQDKSGLPNDRFSAERPEGSISTLTIQRTEQRDSAMYRCASSPLAGGRNEQFFGPGTRLTVL.